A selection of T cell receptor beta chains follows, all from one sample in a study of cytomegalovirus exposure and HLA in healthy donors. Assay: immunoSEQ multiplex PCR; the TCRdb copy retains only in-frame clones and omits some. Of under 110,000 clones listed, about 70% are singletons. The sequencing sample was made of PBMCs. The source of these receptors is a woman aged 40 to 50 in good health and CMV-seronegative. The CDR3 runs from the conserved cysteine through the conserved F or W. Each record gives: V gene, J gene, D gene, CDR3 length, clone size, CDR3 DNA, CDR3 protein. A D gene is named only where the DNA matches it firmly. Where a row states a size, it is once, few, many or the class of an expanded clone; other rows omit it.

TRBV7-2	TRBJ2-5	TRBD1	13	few	TGTGCCAGCAGCAAGGACAGGGAAGAGACCCAGTACTTC	CASSKDREETQYF
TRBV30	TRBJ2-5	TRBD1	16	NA	TGTGCCTGGAGTGTACCCGGGCAGGGGGCACAAGAGACCCAGTACTTC	CAWSVPGQGAQETQYF
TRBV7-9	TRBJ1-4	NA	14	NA	TGTTCCAGCAGCTCCAACAGGTATACTGAAAAACTGTTTTTT	CSSSSNRYTEKLFF
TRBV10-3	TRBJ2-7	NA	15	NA	TGTGCCATCAGCACGGGAAACCTAGGAAACTACGAGCAGTACTTC	CAISTGNLGNYEQYF
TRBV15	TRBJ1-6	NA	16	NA	TGTGCCACCAGCAGAGATCGGGGGGTGAATAATTCACCCCTCCACTTT	CATSRDRGVNNSPLHF
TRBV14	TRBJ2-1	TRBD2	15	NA	TGTGCCAGCAACCCAAGCGGGGGAAGGCACAATGAGCAGTTCTTC	CASNPSGGRHNEQFF
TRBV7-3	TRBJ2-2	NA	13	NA	TGTGCCAGCAGCTTACGACGGGCCGGGGAGCTGTTTTTT	CASSLRRAGELFF
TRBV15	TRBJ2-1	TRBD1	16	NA	TGTGCCACCAGATTAAAGACAGGGAGCTCCTACAATGAGCAGTTCTTC	CATRLKTGSSYNEQFF
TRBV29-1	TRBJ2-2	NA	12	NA	TGCAGCGTTGTTCGGGACACCGGGGAGCTGTTTTTT	CSVVRDTGELFF
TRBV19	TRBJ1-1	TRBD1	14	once	TGTGCCAGTAGTATGGGGGACAGGGTTGTACGAGCTTTCTTT	CASSMGDRVVRAFF
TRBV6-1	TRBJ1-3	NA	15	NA	TGTGCCAGCAGTGAAGGAACAGGGCCCGGAAACACCATATATTTT	CASSEGTGPGNTIYF
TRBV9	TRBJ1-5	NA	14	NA	TGTGCCAGCAGCGTAGAGGCAGGGAAACAGCCCCAGCATTTT	CASSVEAGKQPQHF
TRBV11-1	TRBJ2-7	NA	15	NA	TGTGCCAGCAGCTTAGGAGGCCCGGGGACCTACGAGCAGTACTTC	CASSLGGPGTYEQYF
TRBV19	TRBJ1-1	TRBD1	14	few	TGTGCCAGTAGCCAAAGGGGGCGCGACACTGAAGCTTTCTTT	CASSQRGRDTEAFF
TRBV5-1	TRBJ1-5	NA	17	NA	TGCGCCAGCAGCTTGGGAGGCAGGGGCACCAGCAATCAGCCCCAGCATTTT	CASSLGGRGTSNQPQHF
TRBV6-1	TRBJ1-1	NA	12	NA	TGTGCCAGCCTAAGGGGGGGCACTGAAGCTTTCTTT	CASLRGGTEAFF
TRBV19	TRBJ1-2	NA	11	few	TGTGCCGTACAAGGGGGCTATGGCTACACCTTC	CAVQGGYGYTF
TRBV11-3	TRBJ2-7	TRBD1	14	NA	TGTGCCAGCAGCTCATCGACAGGGGGCAACGAGCAGTACTTC	CASSSSTGGNEQYF
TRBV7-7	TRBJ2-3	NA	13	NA	TGTGCTAGCAGCTTGAGTCAGGCAGATACGCAGTATTTT	CASSLSQADTQYF
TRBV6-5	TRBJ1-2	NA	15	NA	TGTGCCAGCAGTCCCAGCTCGGGGTCGAACTATGGCTACACCTTC	CASSPSSGSNYGYTF
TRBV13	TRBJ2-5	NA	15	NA	TGTGCCAGCAGCTCTCCCGGGACAAATGTAGAGACCCAGTACTTC	CASSSPGTNVETQYF
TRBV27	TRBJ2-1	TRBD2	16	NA	TGTGCCAGCAGTCCGCGACCGGGGTGGGAGGGGAGAGAGCAGTTCTTC	CASSPRPGWEGREQFF
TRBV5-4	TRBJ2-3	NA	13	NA	TGTGCCAGCAGCAATGGAGTAGCAGATACGCAGTATTTT	CASSNGVADTQYF
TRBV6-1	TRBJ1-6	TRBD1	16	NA	TGTGCCAGCAGTGCCTCCGACAGGGGTTACAATTCACCCCTCCACTTT	CASSASDRGYNSPLHF
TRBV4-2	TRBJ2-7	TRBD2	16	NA	TGTGCCAGCAGCTCCGGGACTAGCGGGAGGTCCGACGAGCAGTACTTC	CASSSGTSGRSDEQYF
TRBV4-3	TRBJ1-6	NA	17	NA	TGCGCCAGCAGCCAAGATTTTCGGGGCTCCTATAATTCACCCCTCCACTTT	CASSQDFRGSYNSPLHF
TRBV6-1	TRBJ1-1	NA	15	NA	TGTGCCAGCAGTCAAAACAGGAGGGGTGGCACTGAAGCTTTCTTT	CASSQNRRGGTEAFF
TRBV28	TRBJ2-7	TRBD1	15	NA	TGTGCCAGCAGCCTGCCAGGGGGCGTTCTGTACGAGCAGTACTTC	CASSLPGGVLYEQYF
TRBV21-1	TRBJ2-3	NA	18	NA	TGTGCCAGCAGCAAGCTTGACCCCGGGACTCCATTCACAGATACGCAGTATTTT	CASSKLDPGTPFTDTQYF
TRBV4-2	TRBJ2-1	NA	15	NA	TGTGCCAGCAGCCAAGCAGGGTACTACAACAATGAGCAGTTCTTC	CASSQAGYYNNEQFF